This T cell receptor beta chain originates from a study of immune evolution from preneoplasia to lung adenocarcinoma. Study-level information: HLA loss of heterozygosity: 6% to 7.5% AIS, about 14% MIA, approximately 35% ADC, none AAH. Study-wide points: KRAS-mutant nodules had the highest T cell clonality. Normal lung had highest clonality; later lesions appeared denser, more diverse.

The CDR3 is 15 amino acids. V was clipped by 5 bases and J by 2 bases; unmatched bases: 7. The V gene's germline CDR1 is MDHEN and CDR2 SYDVKM. Produced via immunoSEQ multiplex PCR; TCRdb's table is partial and in-frame only. The profile shows 13,000 to 15,000 clones, roughly 77% of them singletons. H&E slides confirmed each diagnosis, reviewed by two pathologists independently. Worth noting for this clone: Its antigen is unidentified.

The sequence came from a person in their sixties or seventies with lung adenocarcinoma. The rearrangement uses TRBV28 and TRBJ2-7, with 9 positions matching TRBD1. The material sequenced was FFPE minimally invasive lung adenocarcinoma tissue. The CDR3 DNA reads TGTGCCAGCAGTCTCCCCGGGACAGGGACCTACGAGCAGTACTTC. Its translation is CASSLPGTGTYEQYF.